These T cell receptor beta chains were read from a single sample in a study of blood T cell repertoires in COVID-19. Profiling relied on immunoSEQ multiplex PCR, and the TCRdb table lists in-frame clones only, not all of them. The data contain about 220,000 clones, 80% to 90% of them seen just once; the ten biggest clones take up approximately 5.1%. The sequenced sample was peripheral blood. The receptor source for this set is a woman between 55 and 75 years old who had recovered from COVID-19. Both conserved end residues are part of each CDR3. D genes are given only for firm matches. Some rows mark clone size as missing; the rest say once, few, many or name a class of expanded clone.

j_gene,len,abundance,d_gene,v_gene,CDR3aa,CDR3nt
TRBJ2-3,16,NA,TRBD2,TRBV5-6,CASSLLLRGGTDTQYF,TGTGCCAGCAGCTTGCTCCTACGGGGGGGGACAGATACGCAGTATTTT
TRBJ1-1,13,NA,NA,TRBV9,CASSVLTVSEAFF,TGTGCCAGCAGCGTCCTAACAGTATCTGAAGCTTTCTTT
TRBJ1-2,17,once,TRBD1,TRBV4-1,CASSQNPGQVVFSGYTF,TGCGCCAGCAGCCAGAACCCGGGACAGGTAGTTTTCTCGGGCTACACCTTC
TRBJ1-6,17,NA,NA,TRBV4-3,CASSQPRPGRRNSPLHF,TGCGCCAGCAGTCAACCACGGCCGGGCAGGAGGAATTCACCCCTCCACTTT
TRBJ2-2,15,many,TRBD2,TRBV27,CASQRAGGTTGELFF,TGTGCCTCTCAGCGGGCGGGAGGGACCACCGGGGAGCTGTTTTTT
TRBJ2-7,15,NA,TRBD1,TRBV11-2,CASSLVRGSFYEQYF,TGTGCCAGCAGCTTAGTCAGGGGGTCCTTCTACGAGCAGTACTTC
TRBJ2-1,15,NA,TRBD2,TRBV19,CASSPPGLADNEQFF,TGTGCCAGTAGCCCCCCCGGACTAGCGGATAATGAGCAGTTCTTC
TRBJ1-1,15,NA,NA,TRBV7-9,CASSSVRRENTEAFF,TGTGCCAGCAGTAGCGTTAGGAGGGAGAACACTGAAGCTTTCTTT
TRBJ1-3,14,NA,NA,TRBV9,CASTLGVSGNTIYF,TGTGCCAGCACCCTCGGGGTATCCGGAAACACCATATATTTT
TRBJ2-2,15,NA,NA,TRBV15,CATSRDKGLSGELFF,TGTGCCACCAGCAGAGATAAGGGGTTGAGCGGGGAGCTGTTTTTT
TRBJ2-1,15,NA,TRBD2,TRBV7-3,CASSLGGSPYNEQFF,TGTGCCAGCTCTCTCGGGGGGTCCCCCTACAATGAGCAGTTCTTC
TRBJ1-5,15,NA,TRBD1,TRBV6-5,CASTPQGIWNQPQHF,TGTGCCAGCACCCCACAGGGGATATGGAATCAGCCCCAGCATTTT
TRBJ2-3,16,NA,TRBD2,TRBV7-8,CASSFLSSGGVGTQYF,TGTGCCAGCAGCTTCCTTTCTAGCGGGGGGGTGGGAACGCAGTATTTT
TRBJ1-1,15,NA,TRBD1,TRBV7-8,CASSRPLRQGAEAFF,TGTGCCAGCAGCCGCCCACTTAGACAGGGCGCTGAAGCTTTCTTT
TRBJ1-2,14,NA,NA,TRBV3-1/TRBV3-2,CASSPLAENYGYTF,TGTGCCAGCAGCCCGCTCGCAGAAAACTATGGCTACACCTTC
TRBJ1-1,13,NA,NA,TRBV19,CASSTTVKTEAFF,TGTGCCAGTAGTACCACAGTGAAAACTGAAGCTTTCTTT
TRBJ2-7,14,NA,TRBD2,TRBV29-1,CSAGLAGFRGEQYF,TGCAGCGCTGGACTAGCGGGTTTCCGGGGGGAGCAGTACTTC
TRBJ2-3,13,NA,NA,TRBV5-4,CASWSSSTDTQYF,TGTGCCAGTTGGAGTTCTAGCACAGATACGCAGTATTTT
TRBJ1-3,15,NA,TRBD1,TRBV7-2,CASSHNRGRGNTIYF,TGTGCCAGCAGCCACAACAGGGGCAGGGGAAACACCATATATTTT
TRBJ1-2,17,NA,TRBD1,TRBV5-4,CASSFPLPGQGPGGYTF,TGTGCCAGCAGCTTCCCCCTCCCTGGACAGGGCCCCGGGGGCTACACCTTC
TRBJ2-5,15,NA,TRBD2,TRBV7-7,CASSLVAGGRETQYF,TGTGCTAGCAGCTTAGTAGCGGGGGGACGAGAGACCCAGTACTTC
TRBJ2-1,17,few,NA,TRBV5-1,CASSFLRVVSSYNEQFF,TGCGCCAGCAGCTTCCTCCGGGTCGTCAGCTCCTACAATGAGCAGTTCTTC
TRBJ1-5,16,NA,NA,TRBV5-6,CASSLGEGSGAQPQHF,TGTGCCAGCAGCTTGGGAGAAGGGTCAGGGGCTCAGCCCCAGCATTTT
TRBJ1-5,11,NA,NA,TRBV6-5,CASSNPGPQHF,TGTGCCAGCAGTAACCCGGGGCCCCAGCATTTT
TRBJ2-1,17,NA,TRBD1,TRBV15,CATSREVGDRVTDEQFF,TGTGCCACCAGCCGGGAGGTGGGGGACAGGGTTACCGATGAGCAGTTCTTC
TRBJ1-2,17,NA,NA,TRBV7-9,CASSLVGWGRGNYGYTF,TGTGCCAGCAGCTTAGTCGGTTGGGGCAGGGGAAACTATGGCTACACCTTC
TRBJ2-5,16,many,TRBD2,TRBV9,CASSAGGGRGVETQYF,TGTGCCAGCAGCGCGGGAGGTGGAAGGGGAGTAGAGACCCAGTACTTC
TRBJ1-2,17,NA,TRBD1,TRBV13,CASSSWLSGQVNYGYTF,TGTGCCAGCAGCTCGTGGTTATCGGGACAGGTAAACTATGGCTACACCTTC
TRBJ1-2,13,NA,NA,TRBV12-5,CASGLPQNYGYTF,TGTGCTAGTGGTTTGCCTCAGAACTATGGCTACACCTTC
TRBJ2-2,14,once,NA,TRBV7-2,CASSLAGVGGELFF,TGTGCCAGCAGCTTAGCTGGAGTCGGCGGGGAGCTGTTTTTT
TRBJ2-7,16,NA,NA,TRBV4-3,CASSQDRTGLTYEQYF,TGCGCCAGCAGCCAAGATAGAACGGGGTTGACCTACGAGCAGTACTTC
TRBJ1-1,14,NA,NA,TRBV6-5,CASSYDRMNTEAFF,TGTGCCAGCAGTTACGACAGAATGAACACTGAAGCTTTCTTT
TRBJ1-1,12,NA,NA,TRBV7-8,CASSLAGGRAFF,TGTGCCAGCAGCCTGGCGGGGGGGCGAGCTTTCTTT
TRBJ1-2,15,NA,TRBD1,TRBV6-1,CASSEVRTGDYGYTF,TGTGCCAGCAGTGAAGTAAGGACAGGGGACTATGGCTACACCTTC
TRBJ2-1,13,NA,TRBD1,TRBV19,CASSLIDRVEQFF,TGTGCCAGTAGTCTAATAGACAGGGTTGAGCAGTTCTTC
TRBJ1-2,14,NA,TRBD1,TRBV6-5,CASSGQGTGYGYTF,TGTGCCAGCAGCGGACAGGGAACGGGGTATGGCTACACCTTC
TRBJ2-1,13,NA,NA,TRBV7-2,CASSPGHNNEQFF,TGTGCCAGCAGCCCTGGACATAACAATGAGCAGTTCTTC
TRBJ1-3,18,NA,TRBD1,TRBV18,CASSNRQGRDSTATLIYF,TGTGCCAGCTCAAATAGACAGGGGAGAGACTCGACCGCCACCCTTATATATTTT
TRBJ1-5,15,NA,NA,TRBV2,CASSANRQTNQPQHF,TGTGCCAGCAGCGCAAACAGACAGACTAATCAGCCCCAGCATTTT
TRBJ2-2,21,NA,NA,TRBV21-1,CASSKRQREDSTGPNTGELFF,TGTGCCAGCAGCAAACGTCAAAGGGAGGATTCGACAGGGCCGAACACCGGGGAGCTGTTTTTT
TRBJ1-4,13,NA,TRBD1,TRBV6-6,CASSSGQDEKLFF,TGTGCCAGCAGTTCGGGACAGGATGAAAAACTGTTTTTT
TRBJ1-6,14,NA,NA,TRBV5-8,CASSFRQVNSPLHF,TGTGCCAGCAGCTTCCGACAAGTGAATTCACCCCTCCACTTT
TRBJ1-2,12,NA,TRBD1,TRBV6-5,CASSYDRAGYTF,TGTGCCAGCAGTTACGACAGGGCGGGCTACACCTTC
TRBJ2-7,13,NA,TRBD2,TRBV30,CAWAAGGGYEQYF,TGTGCCTGGGCAGCGGGGGGCGGCTACGAGCAGTACTTC
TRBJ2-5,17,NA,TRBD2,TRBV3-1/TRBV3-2,CASSHYLAGAFQETQYF,TGTGCCAGCAGCCATTATTTAGCGGGGGCCTTCCAAGAGACCCAGTACTTC
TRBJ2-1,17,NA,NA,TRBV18,CASSIRGSRSSYNEQFF,TGTGCCAGCTCAATTCGCGGTAGTAGGAGCTCCTACAATGAGCAGTTCTTC
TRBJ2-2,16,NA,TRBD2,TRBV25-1,CAAGGGMTENTGELFF,TGTGCCGCGGGGGGAGGAATGACAGAGAACACCGGGGAGCTGTTTTTT
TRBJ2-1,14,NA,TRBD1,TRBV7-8,CASSPGQGYNEQFF,TGTGCCAGCAGCCCAGGACAGGGCTATAATGAGCAGTTCTTC
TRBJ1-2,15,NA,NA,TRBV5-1,CASSQQGRTDYGYTF,TGCGCCAGCAGCCAACAGGGTCGGACGGACTATGGCTACACCTTC
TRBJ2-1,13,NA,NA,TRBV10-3,CAISEISDNEQFF,TGTGCCATCAGTGAGATCAGCGACAATGAGCAGTTCTTC